This T cell receptor beta chain comes out of a study of blood T cell repertoires in COVID-19. At the level of the study: Whether acute or convalescent, the COVID-19 samples came from the United States, Italy and Spain.

In the original analysis: Scientists estimated how many nucleated cells there were by amplifying reference gene primers. Assay used: immunoSEQ multiplex PCR; TCRdb lists only in-frame clones, some missing. The V and J calls and clone size are taken from that table; D and trimming were inferred from the DNA. The table includes about 200,000 clones, over 75% detected once. Germline V lookup: CDR1 LNHDA, CDR2 SQIVND (reference sequence). This CDR3 has 13 amino acids. V was trimmed by 5 bases and J by 4 bases, leaving 9 bases between them. Patients at the Seattle site were enrolled during active infection and followed longitudinally.

The chain joins TRBV19 to TRBJ1-3; possibly TRBD1 for D (6 bases). This clonotype was sampled from a woman in her 70s with COVID-19, enrolled during active disease. Sample: peripheral blood. CDR3 amino acids: CASSPGHGNTIYF. DNA of the CDR3: TGTGCCAGTAGTCCGGGACACGGAAACACCATATATTTT.